This T cell receptor beta chain stems from a study of post-analysis software for immune sequencing data. Carried by the TCR beta cDNA libraries were unique molecular identifiers. Hundreds of thousands of cDNA molecules came from around 1 to 10 million T cells. TCRdb re-called the PCR reads with MiXCR, one entry per CDR3 protein. The sample holds 820,000 or so distinct CDR3 sequences; under 70% are singletons and the top ten take 4.6%. The ends were cut back, 1 base at V and 0 bases at J, with 10 bases in the middle. CDR3 length: 17 amino acids. CDR1 and CDR2 (germline): LGHNA, YNFKEQ. Study observations and caveats: Samples made in the same batch grouped tightly together by F measure. Normalized Chao1 diversity was significantly reduced in patients versus controls. Controls had lower frequencies than patients of 4 or 5 TRBV segments, which included TRBV5-6, TRBV5-1 and TRBV20-1.

Points on this clonotype: The target antigen is unknown.

The chain combines TRBV4-2 with TRBJ2-6; no clear D gene. The TCR sequence derives from a girl aged 10-17 years with multiple sclerosis. The sequenced sample was blood. DNA for the CDR3: TGTGCCAGCAGCCAAGTGAAGCTCAACTCTGGGGCCAACGTCCTGACTTTC. Translation gives CASSQVKLNSGANVLTF.